Below, one T cell receptor (beta chain) is given with its context. Its antigen is unidentified. This sample is drawn from a study of shared clonotypes between healthy human individuals. Study results and caveats: Larger estimated richness was generally recorded for naive subsets relative to memory subsets.

The authors ran the assay at deep level. Sequencing was performed with immunoSEQ multiplex PCR; in TCRdb, only in-frame clones are kept and a portion is missing. The sample lists under 850,000 clones; around 70% were seen once. The CDR3 loop spans 16 amino acids. Germline assignment: CDR1 SGHAT and CDR2 FQDESV (reference sequence). V lost 5 bases to trimming and J lost 2 bases, with 16 bases between them. The chain combines TRBV11-1 with TRBJ2-1; D possibly corresponds to TRBD2 (5 bases). Sequencing was done on a sample of memory CD4+ T cells sorted from blood. Subset indicated: CD45RA-negative fraction. The sequence came from a woman in her twenties or thirties in good health. CDR3 bases: TGTGCCAGCAGCCCGCTGCTAGCCACCCCCTACAATGAGCAGTTCTTC. It codes for CASSPLLATPYNEQFF.